This TCR beta chain was identified during a study of cytomegalovirus exposure and HLA in healthy donors. PCR amplification relied on 60 Vbeta primers (plus 13 Jbeta primers). Only in-frame clones appear in the TCRdb table, and some are missing; sequencing was by immunoSEQ multiplex PCR. The sample records over 80,000 clones, approximately 72% being singletons. Likely unrecorded immune exposures existed in these nominally healthy donors. Germline CDR1 and CDR2: MGHDK and SYGVNS. The CDR3 contains 11 residues. V was pared by 3 bases and J by 4 bases, with 4 bases between. V is TRBV25-1 and J is TRBJ2-7; D unresolved. The TCR comes from a female donor in good health and CMV-seropositive. Material: PBMCs. In DNA form, the CDR3 reads TGTGCCAGCAGTGATCCTTACGAGCAGTACTTC. Its translation: CASSDPYEQYF.